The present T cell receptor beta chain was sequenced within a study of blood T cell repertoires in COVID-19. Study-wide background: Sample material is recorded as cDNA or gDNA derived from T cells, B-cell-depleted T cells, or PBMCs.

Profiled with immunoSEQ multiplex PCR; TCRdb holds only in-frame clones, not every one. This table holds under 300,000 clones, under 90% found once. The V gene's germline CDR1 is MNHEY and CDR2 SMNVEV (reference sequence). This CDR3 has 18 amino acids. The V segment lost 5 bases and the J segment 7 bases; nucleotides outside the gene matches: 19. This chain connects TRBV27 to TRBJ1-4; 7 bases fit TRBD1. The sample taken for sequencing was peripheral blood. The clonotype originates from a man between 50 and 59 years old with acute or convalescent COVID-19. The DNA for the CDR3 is TGTGCCAGCAGTCATCTTCCGGGACAGACTCCTGATGGTGAAAAACTGTTTTTT. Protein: CASSHLPGQTPDGEKLFF. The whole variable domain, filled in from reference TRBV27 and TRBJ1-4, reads EAQVTQNPRYLITVTGKKLTVTCSQNMNHEYMSWYRQDPGLGLRQIYYSMNVEVTDKGDVPEGYKVSRKEKRNFPLILESPSPNQTSLYFCASSHLPGQTPDGEKLFFGSGTQLSVL.